This T cell receptor (beta chain) comes out of a study of identical twins. TCRdb ran MiXCR on the 5' RACE reads and lists one entry per CDR3 protein. The sample comprises a few hundred thousand distinct CDR3 sequences, about 8% of which are singletons, and 3% to 3.5% rests with the top ten. This clonotype was observed a handful of times. CDR3 length equals 16 residues. V lost 2 bases to trimming and J lost 5 bases, with 15 bases between them. The data were also submitted as part of a second study, on yellow fever vaccine responses in identical twins.

The TCR was taken from a young woman in good health. Sequencing was carried out using CD8+ T cells sorted from blood. V is TRBV12-3 or TRBV12-4 and J is TRBJ2-2; a weak D match, TRBD2 (5 bases). CDR3 in amino acids: CASSLSQGPGTGELFF. The CDR3 coding sequence is TGTGCCAGCAGTTTAAGCCAAGGCCCGGGGACCGGGGAGCTGTTTTTT.